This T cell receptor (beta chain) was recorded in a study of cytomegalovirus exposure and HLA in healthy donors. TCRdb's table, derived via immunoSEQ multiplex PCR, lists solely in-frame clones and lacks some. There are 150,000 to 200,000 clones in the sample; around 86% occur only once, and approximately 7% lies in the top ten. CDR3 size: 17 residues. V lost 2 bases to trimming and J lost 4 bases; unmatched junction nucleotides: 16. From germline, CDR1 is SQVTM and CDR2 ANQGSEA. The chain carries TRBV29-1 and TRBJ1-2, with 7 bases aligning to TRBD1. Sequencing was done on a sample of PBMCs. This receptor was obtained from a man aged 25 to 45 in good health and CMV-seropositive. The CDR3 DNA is TGCAGCGTTGAATCTGGGGAGGAGGGGGCGCTTGGCTATGGCTACACCTTC. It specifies CSVESGEEGALGYGYTF.